Ten or more counts support the clone carrying this TCR beta chain. The data are from a study of blood T cells in healthy people across ages. Then a second PCR, running roughly 6 to 11 cycles, was carried out with a sample-barcoded 5' primer and a J-beta primer mix. TCRdb independently ran MiXCR on the 5' RACE reads; one entry per CDR3 protein. The data hold some 760,000 distinct CDR3 sequences, with just under 25% observed a single time. Germline trimming cut 9 bases from V and 3 bases from J; bases unmatched to any gene: 4. In germline, CDR1 is MNHEY, CDR2 SVGEGT. This CDR3 has 14 amino acids. This sample also belongs to another study, concerning T cells of mothers and their children. From that paper: There were over 10 million TCR beta CDR3 reads from each mother and about 3.1 million from each child.

The clonotype originates from a boy under 18 in good health. The chain combines TRBV6-2 or TRBV6-3 with TRBJ2-1, with 11 positions matching TRBD2. The specimen was blood. This CDR3 is CASSGLAVYNEQFF. For the CDR3, the DNA is TGTGCCAGTTCGGGACTAGCGGTCTACAATGAGCAGTTCTTC.